Below, one T cell receptor beta chain is given with its context. The sample belongs to a study of PD-L1 blockade in urothelial cancer. Clones were read by immunoSEQ multiplex PCR, and TCRdb kept only the in-frame ones, dropping some. Among more than 90,000 clones, more than 85% were seen once, and the ten largest hold around 4%. Time point meaning: peripheral blood 6 weeks after treatment start. The study collected 1 to 8 samples per patient, pretreatment and on-treatment. This sequence originates from a man in his sixties with urothelial cancer. Specimen: PBMCs, collected around atezolizumab (anti-PD-L1) treatment.

The CDR3 nucleotides read TGCGCCAGCAGCATAGGACAGGGGGCAACAGATACGCAGTATTTT. Its protein is CASSIGQGATDTQYF. This chain links TRBV5-1 with TRBJ2-3; the match to TRBD1 covers 11 bases. This CDR3 contains 15 residues. Germline lookup yields CDR1 SGHRS and CDR2 YFSETQ. Germline trimming cut 4 bases from V and 3 bases from J; bases unmatched to any gene: 4. Using reference TRBV5-1 and TRBJ2-3 for the parts outside the CDR3, the full variable domain is KAGVTQTPRYLIKTRGQQVTLSCSPISGHRSVSWYQQTPGQGLQFLFEYFSETQRNKGNFPGRFSGRQFSNSRSEMNVSTLELGDSALYLCASSIGQGATDTQYFGPGTRLTVL.